This TCR beta chain originates from a study of T cells in tuberculosis (dated by TCRdb to the late 2010s). Background for the entire study: To characterize T cells specific for the mycobacterial lipid antigen glucose monomycolate (GMM), the study used CD1B tetramers together with high-throughput TCR immunosequencing. In a South African clinical cohort, IGRA-negative adolescents, IGRA-positive adolescents with latent tuberculosis and adults with active tuberculosis were compared, with more than 8 people in each group. What the study reported, not specific to this receptor: Shorter CDR3-alpha lengths in active tuberculosis patients partly drove the smaller NN-distances, and the TCR-beta difference was not statistically significant. Clinical samples were selected based on which cryopreserved specimens were available, and the active tuberculosis cases were adults whereas the controls were adolescents. Compared with IGRA-negative controls, TCR-alpha repertoires from active tuberculosis had smaller mean NN-distances to GMM-specific TCRs, which suggests clonal expansion of these TCRs. An accuracy of just under 90% (AUROC 0.85 to 0.9) was reached by a classifier using the diverse GMM-specific repertoire, compared with about 65% accuracy when GEM motif frequencies were used.

Based on the germline V gene, the CDR1 and CDR2 sequences are SGHTS and YDEGEE. The junction shows trimming of 5 bases on V and 5 bases on J, plus 10 bases between the germline ends. The CDR3 numbers 12 residues from cysteine through phenylalanine. Only the CDR3 DNA is retained, 36 bases long and in frame from the first base. The immunoSEQ multiplex PCR assay was used to generate TCR libraries, with TCR-beta and/or TCR-alpha/delta assays applied to each sample. The amplified TCR libraries were sequenced using the Illumina high-throughput platform. For the original study's pipeline: Clustering and dimensionality reduction were performed using pairwise TCRdist distances among GMM-specific receptors from ex vivo sorted or in vitro expanded T cells. Each clinical repertoire was scored by mean NN-distance, the average TCRdist to the nearest 10% of tetramer-positive reference sequences. GEM TCR motif frequency was calculated as the fraction of unique TCRs that matched known GEM sequences in V/J usage and CDR3 length. Linear discriminant analysis with leave-one-out cross-validation, implemented in scikit-learn, was used to classify active tuberculosis. As stored in TCRdb, this immuneACCESS dataset retains in-frame rearrangements with V and J assigned. A fraction of the clones does not appear; measured against another copy, unresolved V genes explain less than half of the discrepancy, and the remainder lacks a known reason. V, J and clone size are those of that table, while D and trimming were read from the DNA. For this sample there are some 30,000 clones; less than 95% appear just once. The ten largest make up more than 6.5% of the sample.

In regard to this clone: Its specific antigen is unknown. One base away there is no much larger clone; base qualities are not given.

At study entry, adolescents were screened for latent tuberculosis infection by tuberculin skin test and QuantiFERON-TB GOLD In-Tube IGRA. Immunosequencing of unsorted cryopreserved PBMC covered, on average, around 99,000 T cells per clinical donor. Eleven high schools in the Worcester region of the Western Cape, South Africa, served as enrollment sites for adolescents aged 12 to 18 years. Ten M. tuberculosis-infected and ten uninfected adolescents were selected with matching for age and sex. Adolescent PBMC were isolated from freshly drawn heparinized blood by density centrifugation and cryopreserved.

The sequenced material came from PBMCs. The chain was built from TRBV5-8 and TRBJ1-1; the D gene assignment is ambiguous. This TCR was sampled from a donor between 10 and 35 years old with latent tuberculosis or without tuberculosis infection. Some clones in this sample may be carry-over from other donors' samples. The sequenced DNA: TGTGCCAGCAGGAGTGGAGGGACTGAAGCTTTCTTT. Translated, this is CASRSGGTEAFF.